Listed below are T cell receptor beta chains from one sample, sequenced in a study of beta chain features in type 1 diabetes. Profiled with immunoSEQ multiplex PCR; TCRdb holds only in-frame clones, not every one. The sample records about 410,000 clones, approximately 14% being singletons. The sequencing input was naive CD4+ T cells from blood. These receptors came from a man aged 25 to 45 in good health. Each CDR3 is given with its conserved first and last residue. The order of the fields is clone size, D gene, V gene, J gene, CDR3 DNA, CDR3 protein. The D gene is left open where the match is weak. Some rows mark clone size as missing; the rest say once, few, many or name a class of expanded clone.

NA,NA,TRBV14,TRBJ2-1,TGTGCCAGCAGCCAAAGTGCCACAGGGGAGCAGTTCTTC,CASSQSATGEQFF
NA,TRBD1,TRBV4-3,TRBJ2-4,TGCGCCAGCAGCCAAGCAAGGAAGGGACAGATCAACGGGGCCAAAAACATTCAGTACTTC,CASSQARKGQINGAKNIQYF
NA,TRBD2,TRBV18,TRBJ2-7,TGTGCCAGCTCATCGGTGAGCGGGGTATTGAGCGAGCAGTACTTC,CASSSVSGVLSEQYF
NA,TRBD1,TRBV9,TRBJ2-5,TGTGCCAGCAGCGACCGGGACAGGGGCCAAGAGACCCAGTACTTC,CASSDRDRGQETQYF
few,TRBD1,TRBV2,TRBJ1-2,TGTGCCAGCAGTGAGATACGGGACAGAGACTATGGCTACACCTTC,CASSEIRDRDYGYTF
few,NA,TRBV4-2,TRBJ1-5,TGTGCCAGCAGCCAAGATAGATTCACAGCCACCCAGCCCCAGCATTTT,CASSQDRFTATQPQHF
few,NA,TRBV30,TRBJ1-1,TGTGCCTGGAGTATGGGCACTGAAGCTTTCTTT,CAWSMGTEAFF
NA,TRBD2,TRBV14,TRBJ2-5,TGTGCCAGCAGCCTTCGGACTAGCGGAAAAGAGACCCAGTACTTC,CASSLRTSGKETQYF
few,NA,TRBV29-1,TRBJ2-7,TGCAGCGTGCATGGACAGCGGACCTACGAGCAGTACTTC,CSVHGQRTYEQYF
NA,NA,TRBV29-1,TRBJ2-3,TGCAGCGTGTTCAGGGGCGGGAGTTATGCAGATACGCAGTATTTT,CSVFRGGSYADTQYF
few,TRBD2,TRBV7-2,TRBJ2-5,TGTGCCAGCAGGCCACCGGGACTAGGCAAAGAGACCCAGTACTTC,CASRPPGLGKETQYF
NA,NA,TRBV7-2,TRBJ2-4,TGTGCCAGCAGCTTAGACCAGGTACTGAAGAACATTCAGTACTTC,CASSLDQVLKNIQYF
NA,NA,TRBV12-5,TRBJ2-5,TGTGCTAGTGGTTTGGTAGGTGAGACCCAGTACTTC,CASGLVGETQYF
NA,NA,TRBV4-3,TRBJ2-7,TGCGCCAGCAGCAATCTCGGTGGGGACGGATTATTTCCCAGAAAATACGAGCAGTACTTC,CASSNLGGDGLFPRKYEQYF
few,NA,TRBV7-2,TRBJ1-3,TGTGCCAGCAGCTTAGCGCAGGCTGCTGGAAACACCATATATTTT,CASSLAQAAGNTIYF
few,NA,TRBV6-1,TRBJ2-7,TGTGCCAGCAGTGAAGGGAACGTGGGCGAGCAGTACTTC,CASSEGNVGEQYF
NA,NA,TRBV7-9,TRBJ2-7,TGTGCCAGCAGCTCAAGACAGTACCAGCAGTACTTC,CASSSRQYQQYF